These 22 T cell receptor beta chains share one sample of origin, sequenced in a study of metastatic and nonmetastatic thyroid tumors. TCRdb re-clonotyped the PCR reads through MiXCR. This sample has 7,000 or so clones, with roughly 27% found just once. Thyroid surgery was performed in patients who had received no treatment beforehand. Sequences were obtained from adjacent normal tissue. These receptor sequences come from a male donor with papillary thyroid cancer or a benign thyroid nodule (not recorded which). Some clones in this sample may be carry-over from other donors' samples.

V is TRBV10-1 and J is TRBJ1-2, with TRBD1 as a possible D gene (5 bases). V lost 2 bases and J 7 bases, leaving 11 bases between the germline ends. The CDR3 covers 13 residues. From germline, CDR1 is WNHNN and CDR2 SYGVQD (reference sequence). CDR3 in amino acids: CASSEVPGTGYTF. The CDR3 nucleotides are TGCGCCAGCAGTGAGGTACCGGGGACTGGCTACACCTTC.

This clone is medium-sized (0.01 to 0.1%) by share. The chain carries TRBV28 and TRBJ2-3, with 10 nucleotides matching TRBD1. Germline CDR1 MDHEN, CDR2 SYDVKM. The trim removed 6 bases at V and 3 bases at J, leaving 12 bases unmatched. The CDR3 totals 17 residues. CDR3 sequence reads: CASSSTGWTGGTDTQYF. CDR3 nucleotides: TGTGCCAGCAGCTCCACAGGTTGGACAGGGGGAACAGATACGCAGTATTTT.

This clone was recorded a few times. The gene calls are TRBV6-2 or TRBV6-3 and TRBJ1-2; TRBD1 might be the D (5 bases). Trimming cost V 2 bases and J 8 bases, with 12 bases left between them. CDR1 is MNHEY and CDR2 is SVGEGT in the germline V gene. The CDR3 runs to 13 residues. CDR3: CASSYTPGRGYTF. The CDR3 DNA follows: TGTGCCAGCAGTTACACGCCAGGGAGGGGCTACACCTTC.

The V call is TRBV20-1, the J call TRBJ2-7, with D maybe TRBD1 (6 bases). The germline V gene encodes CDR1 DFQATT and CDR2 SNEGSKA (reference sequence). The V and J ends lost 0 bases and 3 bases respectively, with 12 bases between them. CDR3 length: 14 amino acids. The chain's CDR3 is CSARDPTGYYEQYF. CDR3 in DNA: TGCAGTGCTAGAGATCCGACAGGCTACTACGAGCAGTACTTC.

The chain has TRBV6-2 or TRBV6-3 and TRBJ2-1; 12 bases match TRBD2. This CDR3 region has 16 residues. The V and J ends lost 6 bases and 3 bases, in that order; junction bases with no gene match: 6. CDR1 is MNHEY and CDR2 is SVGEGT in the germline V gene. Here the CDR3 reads CASSLLLAGGYNEQFF. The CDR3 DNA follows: TGTGCCAGCAGCCTTTTACTAGCGGGAGGCTACAATGAGCAGTTCTTC.

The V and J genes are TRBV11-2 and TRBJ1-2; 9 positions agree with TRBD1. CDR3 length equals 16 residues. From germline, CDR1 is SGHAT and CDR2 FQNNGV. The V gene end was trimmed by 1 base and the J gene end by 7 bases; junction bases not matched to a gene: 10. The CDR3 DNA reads TGTGCCAGCAGCTTAGTGGGGACAGGGTTTTTGTTTGGCTACACCTTC. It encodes CASSLVGTGFLFGYTF.

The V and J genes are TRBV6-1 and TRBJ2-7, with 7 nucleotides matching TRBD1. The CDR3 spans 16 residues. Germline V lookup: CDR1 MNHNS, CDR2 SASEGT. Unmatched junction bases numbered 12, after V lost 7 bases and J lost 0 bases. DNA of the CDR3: TGTGCCAGCAAAGCAGGGGGACACCCCCTCTCCTACGAGCAGTACTTC. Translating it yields CASKAGGHPLSYEQYF.

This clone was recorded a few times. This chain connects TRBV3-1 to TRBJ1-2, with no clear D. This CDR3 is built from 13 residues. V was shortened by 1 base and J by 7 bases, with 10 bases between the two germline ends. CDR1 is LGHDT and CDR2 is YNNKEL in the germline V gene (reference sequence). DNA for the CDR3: TGTGCCAGCAGCCAAGTAGGCGGGTCTGGCTACACCTTC. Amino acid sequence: CASSQVGGSGYTF.

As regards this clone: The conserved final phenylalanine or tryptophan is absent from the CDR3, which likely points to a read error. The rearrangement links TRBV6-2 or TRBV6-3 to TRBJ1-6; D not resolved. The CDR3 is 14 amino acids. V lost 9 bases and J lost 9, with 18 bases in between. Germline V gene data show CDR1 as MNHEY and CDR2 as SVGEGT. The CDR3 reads CARSTALRISPLHY. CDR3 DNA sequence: TGTGCCAGAAGTACGGCGCTGCGGATTTCACCCCTCCACTAT.

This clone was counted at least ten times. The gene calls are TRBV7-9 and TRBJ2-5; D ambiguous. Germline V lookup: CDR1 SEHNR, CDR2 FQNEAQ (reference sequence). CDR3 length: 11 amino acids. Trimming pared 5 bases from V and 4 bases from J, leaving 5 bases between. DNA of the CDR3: TGTGCCAGCAGCCAGCGAGAGACCCAGTACTTC. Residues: CASSQRETQYF.

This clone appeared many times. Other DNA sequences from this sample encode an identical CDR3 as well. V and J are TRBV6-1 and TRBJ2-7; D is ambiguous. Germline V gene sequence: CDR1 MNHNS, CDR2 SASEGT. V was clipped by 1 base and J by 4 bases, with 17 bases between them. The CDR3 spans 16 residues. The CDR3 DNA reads TGTGCCAGCAGTGAAGGGCAGACCGGCGCGTTATACGAGCAGTACTTC. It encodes CASSEGQTGALYEQYF.

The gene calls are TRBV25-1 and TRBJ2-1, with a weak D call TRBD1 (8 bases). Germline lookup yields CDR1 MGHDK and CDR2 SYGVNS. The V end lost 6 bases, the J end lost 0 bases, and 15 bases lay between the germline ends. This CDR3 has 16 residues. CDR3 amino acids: CASRGAGQASYNEQFF. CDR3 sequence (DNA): TGTGCCAGCAGGGGAGCGGGACAGGCCTCCTACAATGAGCAGTTCTTC.

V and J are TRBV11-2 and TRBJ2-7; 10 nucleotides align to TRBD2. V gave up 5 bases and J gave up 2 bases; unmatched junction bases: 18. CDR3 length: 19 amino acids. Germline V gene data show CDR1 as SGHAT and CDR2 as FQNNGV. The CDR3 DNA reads TGTGCCAGCAGCGGCAGTTCGGAGCGGGAGGGTATTAGACCCTACGAGCAGTACTTC. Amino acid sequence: CASSGSSEREGIRPYEQYF.

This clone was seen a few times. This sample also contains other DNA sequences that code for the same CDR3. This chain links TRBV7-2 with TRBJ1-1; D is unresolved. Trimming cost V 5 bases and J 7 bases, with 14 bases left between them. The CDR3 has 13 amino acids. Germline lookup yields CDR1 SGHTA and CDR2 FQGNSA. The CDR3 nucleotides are TGTGCCAGCAGCCACCCAAAAGGAAGTGAAGCTTTCTTT. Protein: CASSHPKGSEAFF.

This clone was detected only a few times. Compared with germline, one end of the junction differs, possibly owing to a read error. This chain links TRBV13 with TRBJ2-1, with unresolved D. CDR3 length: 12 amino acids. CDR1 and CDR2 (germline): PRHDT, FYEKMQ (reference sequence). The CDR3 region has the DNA TGTGCCAGTAGCTTGCCTGGGGATGAGCAGTTCTTC. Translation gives CASSLPGDEQFF. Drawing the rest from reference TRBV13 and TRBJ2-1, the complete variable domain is AAGVIQSPRHLIKEKRETATLKCYPIPRHDTVYWYQQGPGQDPQFLISFYEKMQSDKGSIPDRFSAQQFSDYHSELNMSSLELGDSALYFCASSLPGDEQFFGPGTRLTVL.

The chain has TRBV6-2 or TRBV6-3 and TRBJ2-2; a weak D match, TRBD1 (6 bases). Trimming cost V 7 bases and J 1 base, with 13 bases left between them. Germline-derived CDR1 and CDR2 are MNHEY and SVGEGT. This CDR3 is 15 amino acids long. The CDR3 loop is CASTTGALNTGELFF. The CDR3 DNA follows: TGTGCCAGCACGACAGGAGCTCTGAACACCGGGGAGCTGTTTTTT.

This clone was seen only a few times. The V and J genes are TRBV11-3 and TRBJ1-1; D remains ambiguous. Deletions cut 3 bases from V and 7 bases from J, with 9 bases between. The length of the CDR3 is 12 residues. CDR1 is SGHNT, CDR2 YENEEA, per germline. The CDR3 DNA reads TGTGCCAGCAGCTTCACAGCTTATGAAGCTTTCTTT. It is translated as CASSFTAYEAFF.

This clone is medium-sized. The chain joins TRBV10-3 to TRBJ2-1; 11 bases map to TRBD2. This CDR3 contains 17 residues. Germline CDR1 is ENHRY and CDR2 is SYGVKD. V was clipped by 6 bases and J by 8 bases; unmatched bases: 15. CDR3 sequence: CAIRDSFGVAGGDEQFF. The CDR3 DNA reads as TGTGCCATCAGGGATTCCTTCGGGGTAGCGGGAGGGGATGAGCAGTTCTTC.

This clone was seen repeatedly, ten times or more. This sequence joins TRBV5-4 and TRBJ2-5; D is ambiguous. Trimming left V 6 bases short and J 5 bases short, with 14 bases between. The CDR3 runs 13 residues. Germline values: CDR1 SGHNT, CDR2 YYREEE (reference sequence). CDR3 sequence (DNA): TGTGCCAGCACGTCATATAACGGGGAGACCCAGTACTTC. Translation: CASTSYNGETQYF.

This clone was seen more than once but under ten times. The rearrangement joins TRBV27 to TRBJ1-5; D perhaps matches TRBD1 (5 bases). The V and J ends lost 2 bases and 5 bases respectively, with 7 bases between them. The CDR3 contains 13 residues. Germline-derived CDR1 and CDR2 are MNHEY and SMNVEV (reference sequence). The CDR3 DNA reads TGTGCCAGCAGTTTAGGGGGTTATCAGCCCCAGCATTTT. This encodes CASSLGGYQPQHF.

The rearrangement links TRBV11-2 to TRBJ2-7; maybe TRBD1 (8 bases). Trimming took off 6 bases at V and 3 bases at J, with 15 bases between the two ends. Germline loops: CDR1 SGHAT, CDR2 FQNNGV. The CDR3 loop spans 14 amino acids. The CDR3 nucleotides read TGTGCCAGCAGTACAACAGGGGGGGGCTACGAGCAGTACTTC. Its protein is CASSTTGGGYEQYF.

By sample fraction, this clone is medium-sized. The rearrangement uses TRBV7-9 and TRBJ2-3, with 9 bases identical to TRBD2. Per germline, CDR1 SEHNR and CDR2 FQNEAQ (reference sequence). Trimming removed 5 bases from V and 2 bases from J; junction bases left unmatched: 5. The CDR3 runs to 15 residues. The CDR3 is CASSRAGGDTDTQYF. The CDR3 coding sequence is TGTGCCAGCAGCCGGGCGGGAGGGGACACAGATACGCAGTATTTT.